Listed below are T cell receptor beta chains from one sample, sequenced in a study of CD8+CD57+ T cells in acquired aplastic anemia. TCRdb ran MiXCR on the reads and lists one entry per CDR3 protein. The top ten hold about 7.8% of the sample, which has roughly 250,000 distinct CDR3 sequences, around half seen once. The sequenced material came from sorted CD4+, CD8+, or CD8+CD57+ T cells (not recorded which) from PBMCs. The receptors were sampled from a human donor with aplastic anemia. Each CDR3 is given with its conserved first and last residue. The D gene is left open where the match is weak. Clone size is stated in some rows and not others, as once, few, many or a class when expanded.

. | TRBJ1-5 | TRBV19 | . | TGTGCCAGTAGGTTTGGCCCTCTAAGGCCCCAGCATTTT | CASRFGPLRPQHF
many | TRBJ1-3 | TRBV7-6 | TRBD1 | TGTGCCAGCAGCCGACAGGGAAATGGAAACACCATATATTTT | CASSRQGNGNTIYF
. | TRBJ2-7 | TRBV10-3 | . | TGTGCCAGCAGCGCGGGCAGGGTAGAAGACGAGCAGTACTTC | CASSAGRVEDEQYF
once | TRBJ2-7 | TRBV10-1 | TRBD1 | TGCGCCAGCAGTGAGTCGCGGGGACAGGGCTCTGAGCAGTACTTC | CASSESRGQGSEQYF
. | TRBJ2-1 | TRBV4-3 | TRBD1 | TGCGCCAGCAGCCAAGAGGGACAGGTTTACAATGAGCAGTGCTTC | CASSQEGQVYNEQCF
. | TRBJ2-7 | TRBV27 | TRBD1 | TGTGCCAGCTCGGGACAGGGCATTCTCTACGAGCAGTACTTC | CASSGQGILYEQYF
few | TRBJ1-5 | TRBV4-1 | TRBD1 | TGCGCCAGCAGCCAGTGGACAGGGACTCAGCCCCAGCATTTT | CASSQWTGTQPQHF
many | TRBJ1-4 | TRBV13 | . | TGTGCCAGCAGCCTGAGACAGAGAGTTAATGAAAAACTGTTTTTT | CASSLRQRVNEKLFF
. | TRBJ2-3 | TRBV6-2/TRBV6-3 | . | TGTGCCAGCAGTTGGACAGCTACTAGCACAGATACGCAGTATTTT | CASSWTATSTDTQYF
. | TRBJ2-1 | TRBV7-9 | . | TGTGCCAGCAGCTTGGGTTCTTACCCGGTCAATGAGCAGTTCTTC | CASSLGSYPVNEQFF
many | TRBJ1-2 | TRBV20-1 | . | TGCAGTGCTCATCTCGTTGAGGACTATGGCTACACCTTC | CSAHLVEDYGYTF
many | TRBJ2-1 | TRBV7-9 | . | TGTGCCAGCAGCTTAGTGGCAGGGAGCTCCTACAATGAGCAGTTCTTC | CASSLVAGSSYNEQFF
once | TRBJ2-2 | TRBV28 | . | TGTGCCAGCAGTTTACCCAAAGGGGGGGGTTCCGGGGAGCTGTTTTTT | CASSLPKGGGSGELFF
. | TRBJ2-2 | TRBV20-1 | . | TGCAGTGCTAGTCCCGGGCCGACGAACACCGGGGAGCTGTTTTTT | CSASPGPTNTGELFF
. | TRBJ2-6 | TRBV12-3/TRBV12-4 | . | TGTGCCAGCAGGGTAACTCAGGACTCTGGGGCCAACGTCCTGACTTTC | CASRVTQDSGANVLTF
. | TRBJ2-5 | TRBV7-3 | . | TGTGCCAGCAGCTTACGGTCGGGGGACCAAGAGACCCAGTACTTC | CASSLRSGDQETQYF
. | TRBJ2-1 | TRBV19 | . | TGTGCCAGTAGTCGTCAGGGACAATACTCCTACAATGAGCAGTTCTTC | CASSRQGQYSYNEQFF
many | TRBJ1-1 | TRBV15 | . | TGTGCCACCAGCAGAGTTCTTCCGACTTATCCTAACACTGAAGCTTTCTTT | CATSRVLPTYPNTEAFF
. | TRBJ2-3 | TRBV27 | TRBD2 | TGTGCCAGCAGTCCCAGGACTAGCGGGAGGGCCCCTACGCAGTATTTT | CASSPRTSGRAPTQYF
few | TRBJ2-1 | TRBV19 | TRBD2 | TGTGCCAGAAGGGGGCGTGAAGGACTAGCGGGGTGGAATGAGCAGTTCTTC | CARRGREGLAGWNEQFF
. | TRBJ2-7 | TRBV15 | . | TGTGCCACCAGCAGAGAAGGGGGGTCCTACGAGCAGTACTTC | CATSREGGSYEQYF
. | TRBJ2-7 | TRBV15 | . | TGTGCCACCAGCAGCCAGGGAAGTTCGTACGAGCAGTACTTC | CATSSQGSSYEQYF
. | TRBJ2-3 | TRBV2 | . | TGTGCCAGCAGTTTTTCGTGGGGCTTCACAGATACGCAGTATTTT | CASSFSWGFTDTQYF
. | TRBJ1-2 | TRBV7-9 | . | TGTGCCAGCAGCTTACCCGGGGGGGCGCTTGGCTACACCTTC | CASSLPGGALGYTF
many | TRBJ2-7 | TRBV9 | TRBD1 | TGTGCCAGCAGCGCGGAGGGACAGGGGGCTTTTGAGCAGTACTTC | CASSAEGQGAFEQYF
few | TRBJ2-3 | TRBV12-3/TRBV12-4 | . | TGTGCCAGCATCACGAGTCTGGTAGATACGCAGTATTTT | CASITSLVDTQYF
. | TRBJ1-2 | TRBV6-1 | . | TGTGCCAGCGGGGACGGTCTCGGCTACACCTTC | CASGDGLGYTF
. | TRBJ1-5 | TRBV25-1 | . | TGTGCCAGCAGTGAATACGGGGAACATCAGCCCCAGCATTTT | CASSEYGEHQPQHF
. | TRBJ1-4 | TRBV19 | . | TGTGCCAGTAGTATAGAGGCTGAAAAACTGTTTTTT | CASSIEAEKLFF